This entry lists 30 T cell receptor beta chains sequenced from one sample in a study of blood T cell repertoires in COVID-19. The table came from immunoSEQ multiplex PCR; TCRdb's copy has only in-frame clones and leaves some out. The sample shows some 190,000 clones, roughly four fifths of them seen only once. Source material: peripheral blood. The receptors here all came from a woman aged 45-65 years with acute or convalescent COVID-19.

The J gene is TRBJ2-2, the V gene TRBV6-5; D not certain. Trimming took off 2 bases at V and 0 bases at J, with 10 bases between the two ends. CDR3 length: 16 residues. The germline V gene has CDR1 MNHEY and CDR2 SVGAGI. DNA of the CDR3: TGTGCCAGCAGTTACCCGACTTCAACGAACACCGGGGAGCTGTTTTTT. It is translated as CASSYPTSTNTGELFF.

The V gene is TRBV5-1, the J gene TRBJ2-7, with 7 bases that match TRBD2. The CDR3 contains 14 residues. Germline-derived CDR1 and CDR2 are SGHRS and YFSETQ. V lost 4 bases to trimming and J lost 2 bases; unmatched junction nucleotides: 6. CDR3 coding DNA: TGCGCCAGCAGCCTGCAGGGAGGGCCCTACGAGCAGTACTTC. This translates into CASSLQGGPYEQYF.

This chain connects TRBV11-2 to TRBJ1-5; the match to TRBD1 covers 9 bases. After removal of 5 bases from V and 7 bases from J, the junction contained 9 bases not matched to a gene. This CDR3 has 15 amino acids. Germline V gives CDR1 SGHAT, CDR2 FQNNGV. The CDR3 DNA follows: TGTGCCAGCAGCCGAAGTGGGGACAGGGACCAGCCCCAGCATTTT. Amino acids: CASSRSGDRDQPQHF.

In its sample, this clone was seen once. The rearrangement uses TRBV10-3 and TRBJ1-1, with D possibly matching TRBD1 (6 bases). CDR1 and CDR2 from the germline V gene are ENHRY and SYGVKD. CDR3 length: 14 residues. V shed 3 bases and J shed 4 bases, with 12 bases lying between them. The DNA of the CDR3 is TGTGCCATCAGTGAATACCCGGACAGCACTGAAGCTTTCTTT. It is translated as CAISEYPDSTEAFF.

This rearrangement joins TRBV6-5 to TRBJ1-2; D unclear. The ends were cut back, 6 bases at V and 3 bases at J, with 8 bases in the middle. CDR1 is MNHEY and CDR2 is SVGAGI in the germline V gene. The CDR3 is 12 amino acids. The DNA for the CDR3 is TGTGCCAGCAGCACGACTTACTATGGCTACACCTTC. Translation: CASSTTYYGYTF.

The rearrangement uses TRBV7-7 and TRBJ2-2; 7 bases match TRBD2. The junction had 6 bases not matched to a gene; V was cut back by 5 bases and J by 0 bases. The CDR3 has 16 residues. Looked up from germline, CDR1 is SSHAT and CDR2 is FNYEAQ (reference sequence). The CDR3 here is CASSPREAANTGELFF. The CDR3 DNA follows: TGTGCCAGCAGCCCCCGGGAGGCCGCGAACACCGGGGAGCTGTTTTTT.

The rearrangement joins TRBV5-4 to TRBJ2-7, with 8 nucleotides matching TRBD1. Germline loops: CDR1 SGHNT, CDR2 YYREEE (reference sequence). J lost 0 bases, V lost 0 bases, and 5 bases had no gene match. The CDR3 is 16 amino acids. The CDR3: CASSLEGQALSYEQYF. CDR3 sequence (DNA): TGTGCCAGCAGCTTGGAGGGACAGGCACTCTCCTACGAGCAGTACTTC. The complete variable domain, with remaining parts taken from reference TRBV5-4 and TRBJ2-7, reads ETGVTQSPTHLIKTRGQQVTLRCSSQSGHNTVSWYQQALGQGPQFIFQYYREEENGRGNFPPRFSGLQFPNYSSELNVNALELDDSALYLCASSLEGQALSYEQYFGPGTRLTVT.

The V gene is TRBV27, the J gene TRBJ2-3, with 8 bases lining up with TRBD1. Germline CDR1 MNHEY, CDR2 SMNVEV (reference sequence). The ends lost 5 bases at V and 1 base at J; junction bases unmatched: 8. The length of the CDR3 is 16 residues. CDR3 region: CASSRKGTGRTDTQYF. CDR3 DNA sequence: TGTGCCAGCAGTCGCAAAGGGACAGGTCGCACAGATACGCAGTATTTT.

This sequence joins TRBV6-5 and TRBJ2-2; D call uncertain. The V gene lost 2 bases and the J gene lost 5 bases, with 15 bases spanning the gap. CDR3 length: 16 residues. Looked up from germline, CDR1 is MNHEY and CDR2 is SVGAGI. Written as DNA, the CDR3 is TGTGCCAGCAGTTACCCCGGTTCTCTAAGTACCGGGGAGCTGTTTTTT. Protein: CASSYPGSLSTGELFF.

This clone appeared a single time. This chain joins TRBV11-2 and TRBJ2-2; no reliable D call. Germline CDR1 is SGHAT and CDR2 is FQNNGV. This CDR3 contains 14 residues. With 3 bases removed from V and 2 bases from J, the gap between germline ends came to 7 bases. DNA of the CDR3: TGTGCCAGCAGCTTGTTCTCTAACACCGGGGAGCTGTTTTTT. Translating it yields CASSLFSNTGELFF.

In DNA form, the CDR3 reads TGCAGCGTTGAAGATCTCCTCCTGAGCTCTGGAAACACCATATATTTT. Encoded protein: CSVEDLLLSSGNTIYF. This rearrangement joins TRBV29-1 to TRBJ1-3; D gene unclear. Germline CDR1 SQVTM, CDR2 ANQGSEA. This CDR3 region has 16 residues. Trimming took off 0 bases at V and 0 bases at J, with 12 bases between the two ends.

The genes are TRBV19 and TRBJ1-1; D perhaps matches TRBD1 (5 bases). The CDR3 sequence is 16 residues long. V shed 1 base and J shed 1 base, with 13 bases lying between them. Germline CDR1 and CDR2: LNHDA and SQIVND (reference sequence). CDR3 protein: CASSIGLGRANTEAFF. The CDR3 region has the DNA TGTGCCAGTAGTATAGGGTTGGGCAGGGCGAACACTGAAGCTTTCTTT.

The CDR3 here is CASSLGSQSEQFF. CDR3 sequence (DNA): TGTGCCAGCAGCTTAGGTAGCCAGAGTGAGCAGTTCTTC. J is TRBJ2-1 and V is TRBV7-2; D unresolved. Germline values: CDR1 SGHTA, CDR2 FQGNSA. This CDR3 contains 13 residues. The germline V and J ends were trimmed by 1 base and 9 bases, with 10 bases remaining between them. The entire variable domain, with the rest obtained from reference TRBV7-2 and TRBJ2-1, is as follows: GAGVSQSPSNKVTEKGKDVELRCDPISGHTALYWYRQSLGQGLEFLIYFQGNSAPDKSGLPSDRFSAERTGGSVSTLTIQRTQQEDSAVYLCASSLGSQSEQFFGPGTRLTVL.

CDR3: CASSENQAGVHEQYF. The CDR3 DNA sequence: TGCGCCAGCAGTGAAAATCAAGCGGGAGTCCACGAGCAGTACTTC. V and J are TRBV10-1 and TRBJ2-7; 8 nucleotides match TRBD2. CDR3 length: 15 residues. V dropped 3 bases and J dropped 5; count of bases not matched to a gene: 9. Germline CDR1 reads WNHNN; CDR2 reads SYGVQD (reference sequence).

The rearrangement uses TRBV19 and TRBJ1-2; TRBD1 aligns across 7 bases. V was clipped by 5 bases and J by 0 bases; unmatched bases: 9. Germline CDR1 and CDR2: LNHDA and SQIVND (reference sequence). The CDR3 is made up of 16 amino acids. CDR3: CASSPTSGQSNYGYTF. The CDR3 nucleotides read TGTGCCAGTAGTCCCACCTCGGGACAGTCTAACTATGGCTACACCTTC. Full variable domain (outside the CDR3, taken from reference TRBV19 and TRBJ1-2): DGGITQSPKYLFRKEGQNVTLSCEQNLNHDAMYWYRQDPGQGLRLIYYSQIVNDFQKGDIAEGYSVSREKKESFPLTVTSAQKNPTAFYLCASSPTSGQSNYGYTFGSGTRLTVV.

J is TRBJ1-5 and V is TRBV19, with D possibly TRBD1 on 5 matching bases. The CDR3 is 18 residues long. The germline CDR1 and CDR2 sequences are LNHDA and SQIVND (reference sequence). V was trimmed by 9 bases and J by 4 bases, leaving 28 bases between them. The CDR3 DNA reads as TGTGCCAGCCTTATATCCGGATCATCGCAGGGTGGGAATCAGCCCCAGCATTTT. It codes for CASLISGSSQGGNQPQHF.

In DNA, the CDR3 is TGTGCCAGTAGTATAAACGGGGAAGAGGGCGAGCAGTACTTC. This translates into CASSINGEEGEQYF. J is TRBJ2-7 and V is TRBV19, with D perhaps TRBD2 (5 bases). The CDR3 extends over 14 amino acids. Germline V CDR1 and CDR2: LNHDA, SQIVND (reference sequence). The V end was cut by 2 bases, the J end by 6 bases, with 14 bases between.

This clone has a single count. The chain links TRBV30 to TRBJ1-3; the D is unclear. Germline V gene lookup returns CDR1 GTSNPN and CDR2 SVGIG (reference sequence). This CDR3 region has 15 residues. With 3 bases removed from V and 0 bases from J, the gap between germline ends came to 12 bases. The CDR3 DNA follows: TGTGCCTGGAGCTTCGGGGATAGCTCTGGAAACACCATATATTTT. It specifies CAWSFGDSSGNTIYF.

The chain has TRBV27 and TRBJ2-1, with D possibly being TRBD2 (6 bases). Germline loops: CDR1 MNHEY, CDR2 SMNVEV (reference sequence). CDR3 length equals 16 residues. Trimming removed 4 bases at V and 0 bases at J, with 13 bases between. CDR3 amino acids: CASSSWDLSSYNEQFF. The CDR3 nucleotides read TGTGCCAGCAGTTCATGGGACTTAAGCTCCTACAATGAGCAGTTCTTC.

The chain is built from TRBV19 and TRBJ1-1, with 7 nucleotides matching TRBD1. CDR1 and CDR2 (germline): LNHDA, SQIVND (reference sequence). Trimming took 7 bases from V and 2 from J; bases not matched to a gene: 7. The CDR3 is 14 amino acids. The CDR3 sequence is CASIEGQLNTEAFF. In DNA, the CDR3 is TGTGCCAGTATAGAGGGACAGCTTAACACTGAAGCTTTCTTT.

V is TRBV6-5 and J is TRBJ2-7, with 7 nucleotides matching TRBD1. V trimming: 0 bases; J trimming: 4 bases; junction bases outside the gene matches: 6. Looked up from germline, CDR1 is MNHEY and CDR2 is SVGAGI. The CDR3 spans 15 residues. CDR3 protein: CASSYSRQGTYEQYF. DNA for the CDR3: TGTGCCAGCAGTTACTCGAGACAGGGCACTTACGAGCAGTACTTC.

This chain joins TRBV19 and TRBJ1-2; a possible D gene is TRBD1 (5 bases). Germline V gene lookup returns CDR1 LNHDA and CDR2 SQIVND (reference sequence). The CDR3 is 15 residues long. V lost 5 bases, J lost 7 bases, and 20 bases lay in between. This chain's CDR3 is CASSAQGGQGRGYTF. Here the CDR3 DNA reads TGTGCCAGTAGTGCACAAGGTGGGCAGGGTCGTGGCTACACCTTC. The complete variable domain, with remaining parts taken from reference TRBV19 and TRBJ1-2, reads DGGITQSPKYLFRKEGQNVTLSCEQNLNHDAMYWYRQDPGQGLRLIYYSQIVNDFQKGDIAEGYSVSREKKESFPLTVTSAQKNPTAFYLCASSAQGGQGRGYTFGSGTRLTVV.

This chain uses TRBV12-5 with TRBJ2-6; the match to TRBD1 covers 7 bases. V shed 2 bases and J 0 bases; nucleotides not matched to a gene: 7. The CDR3 length is 18 residues. Looked up from germline, CDR1 is LGHNT and CDR2 is FRNRAP. CDR3 nucleotide sequence: TGTGCTAGTGGTTTGTCGAGGACAGGAGCCTCTGGGGCCAACGTCCTGACTTTC. The encoded protein is CASGLSRTGASGANVLTF.

The chain recombines TRBV10-2 with TRBJ2-7, with 10 bases fitting TRBD2. This CDR3 has 17 amino acids. Looked up from germline, CDR1 is WSHSY and CDR2 is SAAADI. J lost 7 bases, V lost 3 bases, and 15 bases had no gene match. CDR3 sequence: CASSEPYGTSEFHEQYF. The DNA for the CDR3 is TGCGCCAGCAGTGAACCTTATGGGACTAGCGAATTTCATGAGCAGTACTTC.

This clone was detected once. This chain uses TRBV7-8 with TRBJ1-2, with TRBD1 matching 11 bases. The ends lost 2 bases at V and 3 bases at J; junction bases unmatched: 14. This CDR3 is 19 amino acids long. CDR1 and CDR2 from the germline V gene are SGHVS and FQNEAQ. CDR3 loop: CASSLSIGGTGGRYYGYTF. CDR3 nucleotides: TGTGCCAGCAGCTTAAGTATCGGTGGGACAGGGGGGCGATACTATGGCTACACCTTC.

This clone was found once. This sequence joins TRBV25-1 and TRBJ1-2; 7 bases match TRBD1. Trimming took 11 bases from V and 1 from J; bases not matched to a gene: 7. The germline V gene encodes CDR1 MGHDK and CDR2 SYGVNS. The CDR3 runs to 13 residues. The chain's CDR3 is CACHRGGNYGYTF. CDR3 in DNA: TGTGCCTGCCACAGGGGAGGTAACTATGGCTACACCTTC.

V gene TRBV5-6 combines with J gene TRBJ1-2, with D perhaps matching TRBD1 (6 bases). Germline loops: CDR1 SGHDT, CDR2 YYEEEE. The CDR3 is made up of 13 amino acids. V lost 1 base to trimming and J lost 7 bases, with 11 bases between them. CDR3 coding DNA: TGTGCCAGCAGCTTGACAGGGACCGGTGGCTACACCTTC. Its translation: CASSLTGTGGYTF.

The CDR3 DNA reads TGTGCCAGTACAGGCCTCGGGACTAGCGGGAGGGCTAAGAATGAGCAGTTCTTC. Translating it yields CASTGLGTSGRAKNEQFF. The chain joins TRBV19 to TRBJ2-1; 16 bases match TRBD2. The CDR3 length is 18 residues. J gave up 7 bases and V 7 bases, and 13 bases lay outside the gene matches. The germline gives CDR1 LNHDA, CDR2 SQIVND (reference sequence).

The genes are TRBV6-2 or TRBV6-3 and TRBJ2-4, with D uncertain. The germline CDR1 and CDR2 sequences are MNHEY and SVGEGT. CDR3 length equals 13 residues. V lost 3 bases and J 6 bases, leaving 9 bases between the germline ends. Here the CDR3 reads CASSYSHLNIQYF. CDR3 DNA sequence: TGTGCCAGCAGTTATAGTCACCTAAACATTCAGTACTTC.

The chain has TRBV30 and TRBJ1-4, with D perhaps matching TRBD1 (5 bases). This CDR3 spans 13 amino acids. Germline CDR1 is GTSNPN and CDR2 is SVGIG (reference sequence). Trimming left V 3 bases short and J 7 bases short, with 12 bases between. The CDR3 is CAWSEGQGEKLFF. As DNA, the CDR3 is TGTGCCTGGAGCGAAGGGCAGGGTGAAAAACTGTTTTTT.